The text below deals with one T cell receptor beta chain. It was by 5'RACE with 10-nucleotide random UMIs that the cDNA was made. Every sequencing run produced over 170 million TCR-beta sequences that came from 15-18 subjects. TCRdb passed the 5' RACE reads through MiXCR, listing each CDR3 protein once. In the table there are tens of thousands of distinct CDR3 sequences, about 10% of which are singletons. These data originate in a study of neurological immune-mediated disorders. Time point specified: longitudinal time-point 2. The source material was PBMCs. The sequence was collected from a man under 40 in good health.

The CDR3 region has the DNA TGTGCCTGGACCTACAAGATTGGAAACACCATATATTTT. Protein product: CAWTYKIGNTIYF. The chain uses TRBV30 and TRBJ1-3; D unclear. The CDR3 extends over 13 amino acids. CDR1 is GTSNPN and CDR2 is SVGIG in the germline V gene (reference sequence). V lost 4 bases and J 3 bases, leaving 10 bases between the germline ends.